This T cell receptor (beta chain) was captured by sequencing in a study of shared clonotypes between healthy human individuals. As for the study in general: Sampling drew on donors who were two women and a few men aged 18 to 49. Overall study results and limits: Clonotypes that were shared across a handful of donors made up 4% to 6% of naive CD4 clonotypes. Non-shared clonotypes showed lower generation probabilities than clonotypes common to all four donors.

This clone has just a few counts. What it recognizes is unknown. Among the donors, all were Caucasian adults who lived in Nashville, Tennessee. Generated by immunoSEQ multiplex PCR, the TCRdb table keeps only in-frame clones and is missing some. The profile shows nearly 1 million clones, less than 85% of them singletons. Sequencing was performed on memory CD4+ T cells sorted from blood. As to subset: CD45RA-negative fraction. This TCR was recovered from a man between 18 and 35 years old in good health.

The CDR3 is CASSGGGFGAQHF. CDR3 nucleotides: TGTGCCAGCAGCGGGGGCGGGTTTGGGGCCCAGCATTTT. The chain employs TRBV7-2 and TRBJ1-5, with D possibly TRBD1 on 6 matching bases. Trimming removed 5 bases at V and 11 bases at J, with 16 bases between. This CDR3 contains 13 residues. Per germline, CDR1 SGHTA and CDR2 FQGNSA.